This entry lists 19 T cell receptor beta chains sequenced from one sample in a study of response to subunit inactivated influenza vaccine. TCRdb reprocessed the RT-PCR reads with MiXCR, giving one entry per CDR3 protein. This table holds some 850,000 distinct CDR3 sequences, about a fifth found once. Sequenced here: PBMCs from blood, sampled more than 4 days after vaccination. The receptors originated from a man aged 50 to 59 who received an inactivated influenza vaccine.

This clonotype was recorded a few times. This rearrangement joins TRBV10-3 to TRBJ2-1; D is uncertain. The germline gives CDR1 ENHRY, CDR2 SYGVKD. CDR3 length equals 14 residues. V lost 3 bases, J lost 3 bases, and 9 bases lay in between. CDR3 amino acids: CAISDVKLYNEQFF. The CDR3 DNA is TGTGCCATCAGTGATGTTAAGCTCTACAATGAGCAGTTCTTC.

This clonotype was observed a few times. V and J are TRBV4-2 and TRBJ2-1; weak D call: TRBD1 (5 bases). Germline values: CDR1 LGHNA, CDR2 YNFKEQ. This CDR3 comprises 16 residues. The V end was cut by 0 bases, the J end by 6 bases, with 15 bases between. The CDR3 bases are TGTGCCAGCAGCCAAGATGGGGCTGGGTCCGGCAATGAGCAGTTCTTC. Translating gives CASSQDGAGSGNEQFF.

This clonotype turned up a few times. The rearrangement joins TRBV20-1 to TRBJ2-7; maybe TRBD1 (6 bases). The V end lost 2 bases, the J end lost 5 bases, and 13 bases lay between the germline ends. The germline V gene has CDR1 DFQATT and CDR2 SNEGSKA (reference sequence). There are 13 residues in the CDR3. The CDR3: CSARSDRRDEQYF. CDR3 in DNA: TGCAGTGCTAGAAGCGACAGGCGGGACGAGCAGTACTTC.

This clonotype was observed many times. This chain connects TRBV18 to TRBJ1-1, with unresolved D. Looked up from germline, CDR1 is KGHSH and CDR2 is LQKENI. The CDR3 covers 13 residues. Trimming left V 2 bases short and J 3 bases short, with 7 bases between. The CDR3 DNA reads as TGTGCCAGCTCACCAAGGGCAGACACTGAAGCTTTCTTT. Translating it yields CASSPRADTEAFF.

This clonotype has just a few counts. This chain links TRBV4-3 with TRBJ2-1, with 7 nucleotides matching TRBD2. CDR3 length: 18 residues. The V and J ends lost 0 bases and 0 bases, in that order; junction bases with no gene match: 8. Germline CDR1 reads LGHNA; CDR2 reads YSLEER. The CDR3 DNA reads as TGCGCCAGCAGCCAAGATTTCCGTCGCGGGAGCTCCTACAATGAGCAGTTCTTC. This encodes CASSQDFRRGSSYNEQFF.

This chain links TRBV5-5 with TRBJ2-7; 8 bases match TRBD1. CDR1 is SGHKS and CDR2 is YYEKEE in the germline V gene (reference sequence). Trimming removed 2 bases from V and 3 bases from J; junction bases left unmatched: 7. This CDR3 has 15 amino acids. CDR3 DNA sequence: TGTGCCAGCAGCTTAACAGGGGGGAGGTACTACGAGCAGTACTTC. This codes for CASSLTGGRYYEQYF.

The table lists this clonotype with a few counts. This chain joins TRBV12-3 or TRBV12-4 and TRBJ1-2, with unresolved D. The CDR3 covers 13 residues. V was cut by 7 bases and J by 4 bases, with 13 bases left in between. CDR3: CASTYGIAYGYTF. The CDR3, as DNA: TGTGCCAGCACCTACGGGATCGCCTATGGCTACACCTTC.

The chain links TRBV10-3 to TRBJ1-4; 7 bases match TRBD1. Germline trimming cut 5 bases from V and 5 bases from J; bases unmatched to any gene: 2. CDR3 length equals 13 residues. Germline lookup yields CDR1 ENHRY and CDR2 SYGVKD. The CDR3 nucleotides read TGTGCCATCAGTCCGGGACAGAATGAAAAACTGTTTTTT. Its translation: CAISPGQNEKLFF.

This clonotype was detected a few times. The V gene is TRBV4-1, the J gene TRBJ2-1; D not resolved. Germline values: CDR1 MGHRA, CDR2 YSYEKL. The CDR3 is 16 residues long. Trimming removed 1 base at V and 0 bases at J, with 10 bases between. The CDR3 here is CASSQAKYYSYNEQFF. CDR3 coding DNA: TGCGCCAGCAGCCAAGCTAAGTATTACTCCTACAATGAGCAGTTCTTC.

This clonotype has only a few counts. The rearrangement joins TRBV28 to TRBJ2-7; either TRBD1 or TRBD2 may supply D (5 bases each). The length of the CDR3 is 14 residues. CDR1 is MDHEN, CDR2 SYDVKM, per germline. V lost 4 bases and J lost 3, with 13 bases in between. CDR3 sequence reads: CASSYPRDHYEQYF. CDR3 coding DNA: TGTGCCAGCAGTTACCCCAGGGACCACTACGAGCAGTACTTC. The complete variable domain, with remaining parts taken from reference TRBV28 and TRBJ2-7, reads DVKVTQSSRYLVKRTGEKVFLECVQDMDHENMFWYRQDPGLGLRLIYFSYDVKMKEKGDIPEGYSVSREKKERFSLILESASTNQTSMYLCASSYPRDHYEQYFGPGTRLTVT.

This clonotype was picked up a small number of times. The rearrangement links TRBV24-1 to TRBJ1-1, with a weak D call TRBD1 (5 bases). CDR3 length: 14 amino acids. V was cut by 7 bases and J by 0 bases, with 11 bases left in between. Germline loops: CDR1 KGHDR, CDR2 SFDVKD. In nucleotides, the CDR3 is TGTGCCACCAGAGCTACAGGCGTGAACACTGAAGCTTTCTTT. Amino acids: CATRATGVNTEAFF.

CDR3 in DNA: TGTGCCAGCAGCTTGACTCCCCCGGGAGCGGGTGAGCAGTTCTTC. Residues: CASSLTPPGAGEQFF. J is TRBJ2-1 and V is TRBV7-3; the D gene is possibly TRBD2 (6 bases). The CDR3 runs 15 residues. Germline-derived CDR1 and CDR2 are SGHTA and FQGTGA. Trimming left V 3 bases short and J 9 bases short, with 18 bases between.

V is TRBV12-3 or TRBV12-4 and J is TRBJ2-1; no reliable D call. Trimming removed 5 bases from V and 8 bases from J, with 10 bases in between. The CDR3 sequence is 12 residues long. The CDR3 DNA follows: TGTGCCAGCAGTACAAGTGGCCATGAGCAGTTCTTC. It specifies CASSTSGHEQFF.

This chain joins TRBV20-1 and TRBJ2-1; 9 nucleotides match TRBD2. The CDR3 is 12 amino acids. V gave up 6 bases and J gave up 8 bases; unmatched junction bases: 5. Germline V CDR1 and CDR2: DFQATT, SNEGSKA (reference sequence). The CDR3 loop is CSARTSAYEQFF. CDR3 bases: TGCAGTGCGAGGACTAGCGCGTATGAGCAGTTCTTC.

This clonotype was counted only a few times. The CDR3 DNA sequence: TGTGCTCAGAGCTCCTATAATTCACCCCTCCACTTT. Translated, it gives CAQSSYNSPLHF. The rearrangement joins TRBV7-9 to TRBJ1-6; D is unresolved. CDR1 is SEHNR, CDR2 FQNEAQ, per germline (reference sequence). The CDR3 covers 12 residues. The full variable domain, in which reference TRBV7-9 and TRBJ1-6 provide the parts outside the CDR3, is DTGVSQNPRHKITKRGQNVTFRCDPISEHNRLYWYRQTLGQGPEFLTYFQNEAQLEKSRLLSDRFSAERPKGSFSTLEIQRTEQGDSAMYLCAQSSYNSPLHFGNGTRLTVT.

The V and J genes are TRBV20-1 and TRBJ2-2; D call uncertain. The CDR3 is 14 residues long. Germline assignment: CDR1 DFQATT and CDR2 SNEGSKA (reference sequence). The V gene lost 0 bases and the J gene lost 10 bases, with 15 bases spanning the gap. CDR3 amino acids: CSARESGRPLELFF. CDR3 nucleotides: TGCAGTGCTAGAGAATCCGGCAGGCCTTTGGAGCTGTTTTTT.

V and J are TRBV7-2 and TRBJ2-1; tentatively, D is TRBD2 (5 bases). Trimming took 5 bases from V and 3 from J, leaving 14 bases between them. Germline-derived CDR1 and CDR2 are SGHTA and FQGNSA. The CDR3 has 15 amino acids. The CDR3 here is CASSLITRGYNEQFF. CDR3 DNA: TGTGCCAGCAGCCTTATTACTAGAGGCTACAATGAGCAGTTCTTC.

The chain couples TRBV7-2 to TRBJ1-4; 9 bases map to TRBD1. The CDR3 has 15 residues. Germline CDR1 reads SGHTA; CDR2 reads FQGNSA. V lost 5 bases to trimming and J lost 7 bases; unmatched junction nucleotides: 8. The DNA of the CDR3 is TGTGCCAGCAGCCCAAGGGGGACAGGGTTTGAAAAACTGTTTTTT. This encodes CASSPRGTGFEKLFF.

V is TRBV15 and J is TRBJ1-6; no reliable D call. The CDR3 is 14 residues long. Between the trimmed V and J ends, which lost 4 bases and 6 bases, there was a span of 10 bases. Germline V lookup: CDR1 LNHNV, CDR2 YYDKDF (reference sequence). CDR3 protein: CATSTRGLNSPLHF. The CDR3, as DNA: TGTGCCACCAGCACGAGAGGGCTTAATTCACCCCTCCACTTT.